This T cell receptor (beta chain) appears in the sequencing data of a study of cytomegalovirus exposure and HLA in healthy donors. Study-wide context: Around 81% of 350 to 400 genotyped donors fell in the Caucasian-associated ancestry cluster. Study-wide points: According to the study, 150 to 200 TCR beta chains were cytomegalovirus-associated. A missense variant in DCLRE1C was later tied to TCR beta V- and J-gene trimming. Reports indicated that the classifier achieved high specificity and sensitivity in diagnosing cytomegalovirus status.

Primers for the PCR totalled 60 Vbeta and 13 Jbeta. Libraries were prepared by immunoSEQ multiplex PCR; TCRdb keeps only in-frame clonotypes and omits some of them. This table has around 130,000 clones, roughly 77% appearing once. This clone was counted between two and nine times. The antigen remains undetermined. In germline, CDR1 is WNHNN, CDR2 SYGVQD (reference sequence). With V trimmed by 4 bases and J by 6 bases, 4 bases remained unmatched. CDR3 size: 14 residues. Input material: PBMCs. This receptor was identified in a woman between 35 and 50 years old in good health and CMV-seropositive. The rearrangement links TRBV10-1 to TRBJ1-2; 11 bases are shared with TRBD1. The CDR3 spells CASSGGQGDDGYTF. The DNA for the CDR3 is TGCGCCAGCAGTGGGGGACAGGGGGATGATGGCTACACCTTC.